These 26 T cell receptor beta chains share one sample of origin, sequenced in a study of naive and memory T cell subsets. Ligated cDNA underwent four rounds of PCR with nested alpha and beta constant region primers and SP2. Using its own MiXCR run on the UMI-ligation and nested PCR reads, TCRdb lists one record per CDR3 protein. This table holds 20,000 to 25,000 distinct CDR3 sequences, nearly 6% found once. As to treatment: skin biopsy from PPD injection site in Mantoux-positive individual. An oligonucleotide containing a UMI was ligated to the 3' end of TCR cDNA. The sequencing used skin, collected from a tuberculin skin test site. Receptors originate from an adult in good health.

This clonotype was found a few times. This rearrangement joins TRBV10-3 to TRBJ1-1, with TRBD1 identical over 8 bases. Germline V gives CDR1 ENHRY, CDR2 SYGVKD. This CDR3 spans 14 amino acids. V was pared by 6 bases and J by 0 bases, with 3 bases of the junction left unmatched. The CDR3 coding sequence is TGTGCCATCAGGACAGGGGAAATGAACACTGAAGCTTTCTTT. Translated: CAIRTGEMNTEAFF.

Many counts were recorded for this clonotype. This chain connects TRBV6-6 to TRBJ2-5; 9 bases line up with TRBD1. Germline CDR1 reads MNHNY; CDR2 reads SVGAGI (reference sequence). Losses at the gene ends were 0 bases for V and 1 base for J; bases not matched to a gene: 3. The CDR3 spans 16 residues. CDR3 coding DNA: TGTGCCAGCAGTTACTCAGGACAGGGGTCCCAAGAGACCCAGTACTTC. It codes for CASSYSGQGSQETQYF.

This clonotype was seen repeatedly, ten times or more. The V call is TRBV7-3, the J call TRBJ2-1; D is possibly TRBD2 (5 bases). The V gene lost 1 base and the J gene lost 2 bases, with 12 bases spanning the gap. Germline CDR1 and CDR2: SGHTA and FQGTGA. The CDR3 sequence is 16 residues long. CDR3 loop: CASSLNTRAPYNEQFF. The DNA for the CDR3 is TGTGCCAGCAGCTTAAATACGCGGGCACCCTACAATGAGCAGTTCTTC.

There are many counts of this clonotype. The CDR3: CAISEGDLEQFF. The CDR3 DNA follows: TGTGCCATCAGTGAAGGAGATCTTGAGCAGTTCTTC. The chain joins TRBV10-3 to TRBJ2-1; D not certain. The CDR3 has 12 residues. Looked up from germline, CDR1 is ENHRY and CDR2 is SYGVKD. V was clipped by 3 bases and J by 9 bases, with 9 bases between them.

This sequence joins TRBV19 and TRBJ2-7; no clear D. CDR3 size: 10 residues. CDR1 is LNHDA, CDR2 SQIVND, per germline (reference sequence). Trimming cost V 6 bases and J 5 bases, with 5 bases left between them. The CDR3 is CASRNDEQYF. DNA of the CDR3: TGTGCCAGTAGAAACGACGAGCAGTACTTC.

The chain recombines TRBV30 with TRBJ1-1; D is uncertain. The CDR3 has 15 residues. CDR1 is GTSNPN, CDR2 SVGIG, per germline (reference sequence). V was pared by 3 bases and J by 0 bases, with 14 bases between. DNA of the CDR3: TGTGCCTGGAGCGTCGGGCCCGCTATGAACACTGAAGCTTTCTTT. Protein: CAWSVGPAMNTEAFF.

This clonotype was recorded at least ten times. The rearrangement uses TRBV19 and TRBJ2-5; no clear D. The CDR3 is 15 amino acids. V lost 1 base and J 5 bases, leaving 14 bases between the germline ends. The germline V gene has CDR1 LNHDA and CDR2 SQIVND (reference sequence). CDR3 DNA: TGTGCCAGTAGTATAGCCGGCGCAATTTCGGAGACCCAGTACTTC. It codes for CASSIAGAISETQYF.

This rearrangement joins TRBV27 to TRBJ2-1; no definite D call. V was shortened by 2 bases and J by 7 bases, with 9 bases between the two germline ends. Germline values: CDR1 MNHEY, CDR2 SMNVEV (reference sequence). The CDR3 consists of 13 residues. This CDR3 is CASSLNLANEQFF. Written as DNA, the CDR3 is TGTGCCAGCAGTTTAAACCTTGCTAATGAGCAGTTCTTC.

The gene calls are TRBV27 and TRBJ1-1; perhaps TRBD1 as D (6 bases). V lost 5 bases and J lost 8, with 21 bases in between. This CDR3 comprises 15 residues. Per germline, CDR1 MNHEY and CDR2 SMNVEV (reference sequence). Written as DNA, the CDR3 is TGTGCCAGCAGTATCTTCCGTTCAGGGGTAATAGAAGCTTTCTTT. This gives the protein CASSIFRSGVIEAFF.

This clonotype is termed medium-sized. The rearrangement joins TRBV12-3 or TRBV12-4 to TRBJ2-5, with D perhaps matching TRBD1 or TRBD2 (6 bases each). Trimming took 6 bases from V and 3 from J, leaving 14 bases between them. The CDR3 covers 14 residues. CDR3 loop: CASRGAGLKETQYF. In DNA, the CDR3 is TGTGCCAGCAGGGGGGCGGGGCTGAAAGAGACCCAGTACTTC.

This clonotype was recorded at least ten times. This chain links TRBV12-5 with TRBJ2-2, with no clear D. There are 13 residues in the CDR3. Germline CDR1 and CDR2: LGHNT and FRNRAP. The V end was cut by 1 base, the J end by 6 bases, with 6 bases between. The CDR3 region has the DNA TGTGCTAGTGGTTTGGATTGGGCCGGGGAGCTGTTTTTT. It translates to CASGLDWAGELFF.

This clonotype was observed at least ten times. The chain has TRBV6-4 and TRBJ2-1; D may be TRBD2 (5 bases). The CDR3 totals 17 residues. V was shortened by 5 bases and J by 0 bases, with 17 bases between the two germline ends. Germline V gene lookup returns CDR1 MRHNA and CDR2 SNTAGT. The CDR3 region has the DNA TGTGCCAGCAGTTTGAGGGCGGCCGGGATCTCCTACAATGAGCAGTTCTTC. Translation gives CASSLRAAGISYNEQFF.

In its sample, this clonotype was seen many times. This chain links TRBV7-2 with TRBJ2-3, with 11 positions matching TRBD2. With V trimmed by 5 bases and J by 11 bases, 3 bases remained unmatched. CDR3 size: 12 residues. Germline V gene sequence: CDR1 SGHTA, CDR2 FQGNSA. This chain's CDR3 is CASSQTSGGQYF. In nucleotides, the CDR3 is TGTGCCAGCAGCCAAACTAGCGGGGGGCAGTATTTT.

By proportion, this clonotype is medium-sized. The chain combines TRBV20-1 with TRBJ2-4; 11 nucleotides line up with TRBD2. After removal of 1 base from V and 3 bases from J, the junction contained 5 bases not matched to a gene. The CDR3 covers 16 residues. Germline CDR1 is DFQATT and CDR2 is SNEGSKA (reference sequence). CDR3 sequence: CSARVAGGQGKNIQYF. In DNA form, the CDR3 reads TGCAGTGCTAGAGTAGCGGGAGGGCAGGGCAAAAACATTCAGTACTTC.

This clonotype was counted between two and nine times. The chain joins TRBV11-3 to TRBJ2-3, with D tentatively TRBD1 (6 bases). This CDR3 comprises 14 residues. The V gene lost 1 base and the J gene lost 4 bases, with 9 bases spanning the gap. Germline V CDR1 and CDR2: SGHNT, YENEEA. The CDR3 region has the DNA TGTGCCAGCAGCTTAGGAGGGGGTGCAGATACGCAGTATTTT. Encoded protein: CASSLGGGADTQYF. The entire variable domain, with the rest obtained from reference TRBV11-3 and TRBJ2-3, is as follows: EAGVVQSPRYKIIEKKQPVAFWCNPISGHNTLYWYLQNLGQGPELLIRYENEEAVDDSQLPKDRFSAERLKGVDSTLKIQPAELGDSAVYLCASSLGGGADTQYFGPGTRLTVL.

J is TRBJ2-1 and V is TRBV7-8; 7 nucleotides align to TRBD1. J was trimmed by 10 bases and V by 1 base; bases with no gene match: 4. CDR1 SGHVS and CDR2 FQNEAQ come from the germline V gene. The CDR3 covers 13 residues. The CDR3 DNA is TGTGCCAGCAGCTTAGGGACAGGCGGCGAGCAGTTCTTC. Translating gives CASSLGTGGEQFF.

This clonotype was counted at least ten times. The chain couples TRBV7-3 to TRBJ2-1, with D possibly being TRBD2 (6 bases). The CDR3 has 12 residues. Trimming took 6 bases from V and 9 from J, leaving 12 bases between them. In germline, CDR1 is SGHTA, CDR2 FQGTGA. The CDR3 here is CASSLSGSEQFF. CDR3 DNA: TGTGCCAGCAGTCTTAGCGGAAGTGAGCAGTTCTTC.

The chain combines TRBV20-1 with TRBJ2-5; D unclear. With 3 bases removed from V and 2 bases from J, the gap between germline ends came to 13 bases. Germline lookup yields CDR1 DFQATT and CDR2 SNEGSKA (reference sequence). The CDR3 spans 14 residues. The CDR3 reads CSASGTQQQETQYF. The DNA of the CDR3 is TGCAGTGCTAGCGGCACTCAACAACAAGAGACCCAGTACTTC.

By sample fraction, this clonotype is medium-sized (0.01 to 0.1%). The rearrangement joins TRBV11-2 to TRBJ2-1, with 7 bases matching TRBD2. The CDR3 covers 14 residues. CDR1 and CDR2 from the germline V gene are SGHAT and FQNNGV. With V trimmed by 5 bases and J by 6 bases, 7 bases remained unmatched. The CDR3 is CASSAPRGVNEQFF. CDR3 nucleotides: TGTGCCAGCAGCGCACCCCGGGGGGTCAATGAGCAGTTCTTC.

This clonotype was found many times. The chain uses TRBV12-3 or TRBV12-4 and TRBJ1-2, with TRBD1 as a possible D gene (5 bases). Trimming took 6 bases from V and 4 from J, leaving 9 bases between them. The CDR3 runs 12 residues. DNA of the CDR3: TGTGCCAGCAGCAGGGCTCTCTATGGCTACACCTTC. Protein sequence: CASSRALYGYTF.

In the case of this clonotype: This sequence may be a read error, since a much larger clone differs from it by one base. The CDR3 is CASSELTGGAGDEQFF. CDR3 in DNA: TGTGCCAGCAGTGAGTTGACAGGGGGCGCGGGGGATGAGCAGTTCTTC. The chain has TRBV2 and TRBJ2-1; 10 bases fit TRBD1. V was pared by 3 bases and J by 8 bases, with 10 bases of the junction left unmatched. Germline V gene lookup returns CDR1 SNHLY and CDR2 FYNNEI. The CDR3 loop spans 16 amino acids.

This clonotype was counted ten times or more. DNA for the CDR3: TGTGCCAGCAGCTTAGAGTGGTCGAACTATGGCTACACCTTC. It codes for CASSLEWSNYGYTF. V gene TRBV7-2 combines with J gene TRBJ1-2, with D unclear. Germline CDR1 and CDR2: SGHTA and FQGNSA. V was cut by 1 base and J by 2 bases, with 8 bases left in between. The CDR3 is 14 residues long. Full variable domain (outside the CDR3, taken from reference TRBV7-2 and TRBJ1-2): GAGVSQSPSNKVTEKGKDVELRCDPISGHTALYWYRQSLGQGLEFLIYFQGNSAPDKSGLPSDRFSAERTGGSVSTLTIQRTQQEDSAVYLCASSLEWSNYGYTFGSGTRLTVV.

This clonotype was seen many times. This chain connects TRBV20-1 to TRBJ2-1; 16 bases align to TRBD2. Germline CDR1 and CDR2: DFQATT and SNEGSKA (reference sequence). This CDR3 region has 15 residues. The V and J ends lost 4 bases and 10 bases, in that order; junction bases with no gene match: 7. The CDR3 sequence is CSAILGTSGRGEQFF. CDR3 DNA: TGCAGTGCTATTCTAGGGACTAGCGGGAGGGGGGAGCAGTTCTTC.

This clonotype appeared a few times. This chain connects TRBV7-2 to TRBJ1-1, with D uncertain. The CDR3 is 17 residues long. Germline values: CDR1 SGHTA, CDR2 FQGNSA. The V gene lost 5 bases and the J gene lost 0 bases, with 19 bases spanning the gap. This chain's CDR3 is CASSLRLGRAVNTEAFF. In DNA, the CDR3 is TGTGCCAGCAGCCTACGCCTGGGGAGAGCCGTGAACACTGAAGCTTTCTTT.

Judged by abundance, this clonotype is medium-sized (0.01 to 0.1%). The chain is built from TRBV6-5 and TRBJ1-5; no reliable D call. Between the trimmed V and J ends, which lost 5 bases and 6 bases, there was a span of 14 bases. This CDR3 is built from 14 residues. Germline-derived CDR1 and CDR2 are MNHEY and SVGAGI. The CDR3 reads CASSRSERVQPQHF. DNA for the CDR3: TGTGCCAGCAGTCGTAGCGAGAGGGTTCAGCCCCAGCATTTT.

This clonotype showed up many times. The chain joins TRBV29-1 to TRBJ2-1; perhaps TRBD2 as D (7 bases). CDR1 is SQVTM, CDR2 ANQGSEA, per germline. CDR3 length: 18 residues. V was clipped by 1 base and J by 0 bases, with 19 bases between them. The CDR3 is CSVEAPKRGASSYNEQFF. The CDR3 nucleotides read TGCAGCGTTGAAGCACCAAAACGGGGGGCCAGCTCCTACAATGAGCAGTTCTTC.